These T cell receptor beta chains were read from a single sample in a study of cytomegalovirus exposure and HLA in healthy donors. Data came from immunoSEQ multiplex PCR; TCRdb stores just in-frame clones and leaves some out. This repertoire shows about 130,000 clones, more than 80% found once; its top ten account for about 2.5%. Specimen: PBMCs. The origin of the receptors is a young man in good health and CMV-seronegative. Both conserved end residues are part of each CDR3. D genes are given only for firm matches. Expanded clones get a size class; other rows say once, few or many, or leave the size out.

j_call: TRBJ2-7; clone_size: -; v_call: TRBV5-1; d_call: -; cdr3_aa: CASSERDNFSYEQYF; cdr3_nt: TGCGCCAGCAGCGAGCGGGACAACTTTTCCTACGAGCAGTACTTC
j_call: TRBJ1-2; clone_size: -; v_call: TRBV7-2; d_call: -; cdr3_aa: CASSLNRGVGYTF; cdr3_nt: TGTGCCAGCAGCTTAAATCGCGGGGTTGGCTACACCTTC
j_call: TRBJ2-3; clone_size: -; v_call: TRBV27; d_call: TRBD2; cdr3_aa: CAARDYSTDTQYF; cdr3_nt: TGTGCCGCGAGGGACTACAGCACAGATACGCAGTATTTT
j_call: TRBJ1-5; clone_size: -; v_call: TRBV7-9; d_call: -; cdr3_aa: CSSSLGGREDQPQHF; cdr3_nt: TGTTCCAGCAGCTTAGGGGGAAGGGAGGATCAGCCCCAGCATTTT
j_call: TRBJ1-2; clone_size: -; v_call: TRBV28; d_call: TRBD1; cdr3_aa: CASSPRLRPVQGADYGYTF; cdr3_nt: TGTGCCAGCAGTCCACGTCTTCGACCGGTACAGGGGGCGGACTATGGCTACACCTTC
j_call: TRBJ2-1; clone_size: -; v_call: TRBV15; d_call: -; cdr3_aa: CATSRVRGGYINEQFF; cdr3_nt: TGTGCCACCAGCAGAGTCCGTGGAGGGTACATCAATGAGCAGTTCTTC
j_call: TRBJ1-4; clone_size: -; v_call: TRBV11-2; d_call: TRBD1; cdr3_aa: CASSTPGTGSEKLFF; cdr3_nt: TGTGCCAGCAGCACACCCGGGACAGGGAGTGAAAAACTGTTTTTT
j_call: TRBJ1-1; clone_size: -; v_call: TRBV2; d_call: TRBD1; cdr3_aa: CASKEWTGDTEAFF; cdr3_nt: TGTGCCAGCAAAGAGTGGACAGGGGACACTGAAGCTTTCTTT
j_call: TRBJ1-3; clone_size: -; v_call: TRBV27; d_call: -; cdr3_aa: CASITEDYSGNTIYF; cdr3_nt: TGTGCCAGCATTACAGAGGACTACTCTGGAAACACCATATATTTT
j_call: TRBJ2-7; clone_size: -; v_call: TRBV18; d_call: TRBD2; cdr3_aa: CASSGGGYEQYF; cdr3_nt: TGTGCCAGCTCGGGCGGGGGTTACGAGCAGTACTTC
j_call: TRBJ2-1; clone_size: -; v_call: TRBV15; d_call: TRBD2; cdr3_aa: CATSRLAGGHEQFF; cdr3_nt: TGTGCCACCAGCAGATTAGCGGGAGGGCATGAGCAGTTCTTC
j_call: TRBJ2-3; clone_size: -; v_call: TRBV2; d_call: TRBD2; cdr3_aa: CASSGLAGGLDTQYF; cdr3_nt: TGTGCCAGCAGTGGACTAGCGGGAGGGTTAGATACGCAGTATTTT
j_call: TRBJ1-5; clone_size: -; v_call: TRBV2; d_call: -; cdr3_aa: CASSDTNSNQPQNF; cdr3_nt: TGTGCCAGCAGTGATACTAATAGCAATCAGCCCCAGAATTTT
j_call: TRBJ1-5; clone_size: -; v_call: TRBV28; d_call: -; cdr3_aa: CASRINLGQTQPQHF; cdr3_nt: TGTGCCAGCAGGATTAATCTAGGCCAGACCCAGCCCCAGCATTTT
j_call: TRBJ1-5; clone_size: few; v_call: TRBV29-1; d_call: -; cdr3_aa: CSVGTDNQPQHF; cdr3_nt: TGCAGCGTTGGGACAGACAATCAGCCCCAGCATTTT
j_call: TRBJ2-1; clone_size: once; v_call: TRBV6-6; d_call: TRBD1; cdr3_aa: CASSSRDRNNEQFF; cdr3_nt: TGTGCCAGCAGTTCCCGGGACAGAAACAATGAGCAGTTCTTC
j_call: TRBJ1-2; clone_size: -; v_call: TRBV30; d_call: -; cdr3_aa: CAWSVGRGGGYTF; cdr3_nt: TGTGCCTGGAGTGTTGGGAGGGGGGGCGGCTACACCTTC
j_call: TRBJ2-1; clone_size: -; v_call: TRBV5-1; d_call: TRBD1; cdr3_aa: CASSVIGTGRNEQFF; cdr3_nt: TGCGCCAGCAGCGTAATCGGGACAGGGAGAAATGAGCAGTTCTTC
j_call: TRBJ1-6; clone_size: -; v_call: TRBV19; d_call: -; cdr3_aa: CASSIAGWDSPLHF; cdr3_nt: TGTGCCAGTAGTATAGCAGGGTGGGATTCACCCCTCCACTTT
j_call: TRBJ2-2; clone_size: -; v_call: TRBV28; d_call: TRBD1; cdr3_aa: CASSSPGQLNTGELFF; cdr3_nt: TGTGCCAGCAGTTCCCCGGGACAGTTGAACACCGGGGAGCTGTTTTTT
j_call: TRBJ1-5; clone_size: -; v_call: TRBV19; d_call: -; cdr3_aa: CASSIAGNNQPQHF; cdr3_nt: TGTGCCAGTAGTATAGCAGGGAACAATCAGCCCCAGCATTTT
j_call: TRBJ2-7; clone_size: -; v_call: TRBV6-1; d_call: -; cdr3_aa: CASSGVYEQYF; cdr3_nt: TGTGCCAGCAGTGGCGTCTACGAGCAGTACTTC
j_call: TRBJ2-1; clone_size: -; v_call: TRBV27; d_call: -; cdr3_aa: CASSFQASFFDEQFF; cdr3_nt: TGTGCCAGCAGTTTCCAGGCTTCGTTCTTCGATGAGCAGTTCTTC
j_call: TRBJ2-7; clone_size: -; v_call: TRBV7-2; d_call: TRBD2; cdr3_aa: CASSLGASGRGGYEQYF; cdr3_nt: TGTGCCAGCAGCTTAGGGGCTAGCGGGAGAGGGGGCTACGAGCAGTACTTC
j_call: TRBJ1-1; clone_size: few; v_call: TRBV6-5; d_call: TRBD1; cdr3_aa: CASRRGQANTEAFF; cdr3_nt: TGTGCCAGCAGGCGAGGACAGGCGAACACTGAAGCTTTCTTT
j_call: TRBJ2-7; clone_size: -; v_call: TRBV5-6; d_call: TRBD2; cdr3_aa: CASSLRVAGGYEQYF; cdr3_nt: TGTGCCAGCAGCTTGAGGGTAGCGGGAGGGTACGAGCAGTACTTC
j_call: TRBJ2-1; clone_size: -; v_call: TRBV29-1; d_call: TRBD1; cdr3_aa: CSVEDPARQGADNEQFF; cdr3_nt: TGCAGCGTTGAAGATCCCGCCCGACAGGGGGCGGACAATGAGCAGTTCTTC
j_call: TRBJ2-1; clone_size: -; v_call: TRBV5-6; d_call: TRBD1; cdr3_aa: CASSLGGQGNEQFF; cdr3_nt: TGTGCCAGCAGCTTGGGGGGACAGGGGAATGAGCAGTTCTTC
j_call: TRBJ2-5; clone_size: -; v_call: TRBV7-6; d_call: -; cdr3_aa: CASSLVTMRTETQYF; cdr3_nt: TGTGCCAGCAGCTTAGTTACTATGCGAACCGAGACCCAGTACTTC
j_call: TRBJ2-1; clone_size: -; v_call: TRBV11-3; d_call: TRBD2; cdr3_aa: CASSSWGSGGRYNEQFF; cdr3_nt: TGTGCCAGCAGCTCGTGGGGGTCGGGAGGGCGGTACAATGAGCAGTTCTTC
j_call: TRBJ1-4; clone_size: -; v_call: TRBV4-1; d_call: -; cdr3_aa: CASSQENFGVPTEKLFF; cdr3_nt: TGCGCCAGCAGCCAAGAGAATTTCGGGGTTCCAACTGAAAAACTGTTTTTT
j_call: TRBJ2-1; clone_size: -; v_call: TRBV5-1; d_call: TRBD2; cdr3_aa: CASSFLGLAGTNSYNEQFF; cdr3_nt: TGCGCCAGCAGCTTCTTGGGACTAGCGGGAACAAACTCCTACAATGAGCAGTTCTTC
j_call: TRBJ2-7; clone_size: -; v_call: TRBV5-6; d_call: -; cdr3_aa: CASTGPIGEQYF; cdr3_nt: TGTGCCAGCACCGGTCCCATTGGCGAGCAGTACTTC
j_call: TRBJ2-5; clone_size: -; v_call: TRBV29-1; d_call: -; cdr3_aa: CSVEDPWGSVTQTQYF; cdr3_nt: TGCAGCGTTGAAGATCCGTGGGGCTCAGTGACACAGACCCAGTACTTC
j_call: TRBJ1-1; clone_size: -; v_call: TRBV7-9; d_call: TRBD1; cdr3_aa: CASSPVNRGPKEAFF; cdr3_nt: TGTGCCAGCAGCCCGGTGAACAGGGGGCCAAAGGAAGCTTTCTTT
j_call: TRBJ2-1; clone_size: -; v_call: TRBV7-2; d_call: -; cdr3_aa: CASSQPEGGEQFF; cdr3_nt: TGTGCCAGCAGCCAACCAGAGGGCGGTGAGCAGTTCTTC
j_call: TRBJ1-1; clone_size: -; v_call: TRBV7-8; d_call: TRBD1; cdr3_aa: CASIRDRVNMERTEAFF; cdr3_nt: TGTGCCAGCATCCGGGACAGGGTAAATATGGAGCGCACTGAAGCTTTCTTT
j_call: TRBJ2-2; clone_size: -; v_call: TRBV7-9; d_call: -; cdr3_aa: CASSPRVRGKANTGELFF; cdr3_nt: TGTGCCAGCAGCCCCAGGGTCCGTGGAAAAGCGAACACCGGGGAGCTGTTTTTT
j_call: TRBJ2-3; clone_size: -; v_call: TRBV6-1; d_call: -; cdr3_aa: CASSEGLTGTDTQYF; cdr3_nt: TGTGCCAGCAGTGAAGGCCTGACAGGCACAGATACGCAGTATTTT
j_call: TRBJ1-5; clone_size: -; v_call: TRBV6-1; d_call: -; cdr3_aa: CASSQGLGVGNQPQHF; cdr3_nt: TGTGCCAGCAGTCAAGGACTCGGGGTCGGCAATCAGCCCCAGCATTTT
j_call: TRBJ2-6; clone_size: -; v_call: TRBV18; d_call: TRBD2; cdr3_aa: CASSPRAGAQGANVLTF; cdr3_nt: TGTGCCAGCTCACCCCGAGCGGGGGCGCAAGGGGCCAACGTCCTGACTTTC
j_call: TRBJ1-2; clone_size: -; v_call: TRBV7-2; d_call: -; cdr3_aa: CATETDDTF; cdr3_nt: TGTGCCACCGAAACAGATGACACCTTC
j_call: TRBJ2-1; clone_size: -; v_call: TRBV15; d_call: TRBD1; cdr3_aa: CATSRGYRGDEQFF; cdr3_nt: TGTGCCACCAGCAGAGGATACAGGGGCGATGAGCAGTTCTTC
j_call: TRBJ2-2; clone_size: once; v_call: TRBV5-4; d_call: -; cdr3_aa: CASSLGGRGNTGELFF; cdr3_nt: TGTGCCAGCAGCTTGGGTGGACGGGGGAACACCGGGGAGCTGTTTTTT
j_call: TRBJ2-2; clone_size: -; v_call: TRBV6-6; d_call: -; cdr3_aa: CASTLRGSGELFF; cdr3_nt: TGTGCCAGCACTCTCAGGGGTTCGGGGGAGCTGTTTTTT
j_call: TRBJ2-7; clone_size: -; v_call: TRBV21-1; d_call: -; cdr3_aa: CAQSSGWQLYEQYF; cdr3_nt: TGTGCCCAAAGTTCAGGGTGGCAGCTCTACGAGCAGTACTTC
j_call: TRBJ1-2; clone_size: -; v_call: TRBV6-5; d_call: -; cdr3_aa: CASSFQGHRIGGYTF; cdr3_nt: TGTGCCAGCAGTTTTCAGGGTCACCGGATCGGGGGCTACACCTTC
j_call: TRBJ1-4; clone_size: -; v_call: TRBV2; d_call: -; cdr3_aa: CASSDGGAEKLFF; cdr3_nt: TGTGCCAGCAGTGACGGGGGAGCTGAAAAACTGTTTTTT
j_call: TRBJ2-3; clone_size: -; v_call: TRBV13; d_call: -; cdr3_aa: CASSPRRGTDTQYF; cdr3_nt: TGTGCCAGCAGCCCCCGGCGAGGTACAGATACGCAGTATTTT
j_call: TRBJ2-3; clone_size: -; v_call: TRBV7-9; d_call: -; cdr3_aa: CASSLRSGGTDTQYF; cdr3_nt: TGTGCCAGCAGCTTACGGAGCGGAGGCACAGATACGCAGTATTTT
j_call: TRBJ1-1; clone_size: once; v_call: TRBV10-3; d_call: -; cdr3_aa: CAISGEPNTEAFF; cdr3_nt: TGTGCCATCAGCGGGGAACCGAACACTGAAGCTTTCTTT